This TCR beta chain was identified during a study of T cells expressing NK-cell markers. For each CDR3 protein, TCRdb gives one entry from its re-call of the 5' RACE reads, without DNA. This repertoire includes some 190,000 distinct CDR3 sequences. The CDR3 consists of 15 residues. Germline V lookup: CDR1 LGHNT, CDR2 FRNRAP. The chain is built from TRBV12-5 and TRBJ2-1. Sequences were obtained from blood T cells: a sorted CD56 or NKG2C T cell subset, CD4+ or CD8+ T cells, or bulk PBMC T cells (not recorded which). The sequence came from a man between 18 and 69 years old in good health. The CDR3 loop reads CASAGAASSYNEQFF.